This TCR beta chain was identified during a study of CXCR3-negative and CXCR3-positive naive CD8 T cells. Study-wide results and limits: More hydrophobic TRB CDR3s occurred in CXCR3-positive than in CXCR3-negative naive cells.

UMI-labeled 5' RACE TRB cDNA libraries were prepared from the cells. TCRdb reprocessed the 5' RACE reads and keeps a single row for each CDR3 protein, giving no DNA. The sample table sets out approximately 100,000 distinct CDR3 sequences. To note about this clonotype: Its target is not known.

The source material was naive CXCR3+ CD8+ T cells from blood. Sample subset: CD45RO-CCR7+CD27+CD95- naive CD8+ T cells expressing CXCR3 (TNR3+). The clonotype originates from a human donor in good health. Some clones in this sample may be carry-over from other donors' samples.

The CDR3 sequence is CASSFFQGTFNEQYF. The chain joins TRBV28 to TRBJ2-7; there is no DNA to check the TCRdb D call of TRBD2. This CDR3 spans 15 amino acids. Germline CDR1 reads MDHEN; CDR2 reads SYDVKM.